One sample yielded the 30 T cell receptor beta chains listed below, sequenced in a study of blood T cell repertoires in COVID-19. The protocol was immunoSEQ multiplex PCR, while the TCRdb copy is restricted to in-frame clones and leaves out a portion. The sample shows around 300,000 clones, approximately 91% of them seen only once. The sample taken for sequencing was peripheral blood. All receptors derive from a woman aged 35 to 49 who had recovered from COVID-19.

This clone was counted once. This chain uses TRBV12-3 or TRBV12-4 with TRBJ1-2; D possibly corresponds to TRBD1 (6 bases). Trimming stripped 6 bases from V and 5 bases from J, with 10 bases between. The CDR3 totals 12 residues. The CDR3 protein is CASSLQGYGYTF. The CDR3 nucleotides are TGTGCCAGCAGCTTACAGGGTTATGGCTACACCTTC.

This chain connects TRBV27 to TRBJ2-7; D is unresolved. Per germline, CDR1 MNHEY and CDR2 SMNVEV (reference sequence). V lost 5 bases, J lost 4 bases, and 12 bases lay in between. The CDR3 loop spans 13 amino acids. The CDR3 protein is CASSLRMPYEQYF. The CDR3 region has the DNA TGTGCCAGCAGTCTACGAATGCCTTACGAGCAGTACTTC.

The V gene is TRBV19, the J gene TRBJ1-5, with D possibly TRBD1 on 5 matching bases. Germline CDR1 and CDR2: LNHDA and SQIVND (reference sequence). V lost 8 bases to trimming and J lost 5 bases, with 10 bases between them. The CDR3 has 12 residues. The CDR3: CASGAADQPQHF. The CDR3 DNA reads as TGTGCCAGTGGGGCAGCAGATCAGCCCCAGCATTTT.

This clone appeared once. The chain employs TRBV6-1 and TRBJ2-7; D may be TRBD1 (6 bases). The germline V and J ends were trimmed by 2 bases and 3 bases, with 14 bases remaining between them. CDR1 MNHNS and CDR2 SASEGT come from the germline V gene. This CDR3 comprises 15 residues. CDR3 DNA sequence: TGTGCCAGCAGTGAATCAACAGGGCGGTTCTACGAGCAGTACTTC. Translated, it gives CASSESTGRFYEQYF.

V gene TRBV1 combines with J gene TRBJ2-1; TRBD2 is the table's D call and was not checked against the DNA. TRBV1 is reported as a pseudogene. The CDR3 is 17 amino acids. The CDR3 loop reads CTSSLGTSGSLYNEQFF. The DNA for the CDR3 is TGCACCAGCAGCCTCGGGACTAGCGGGAGTCTGTACAATGAGCAGTTCTTC.

This chain joins TRBV4-1 and TRBJ2-1; 8 bases line up with TRBD2. J was trimmed by 0 bases and V by 0 bases; bases with no gene match: 4. The CDR3 runs to 17 residues. The germline V gene has CDR1 MGHRA and CDR2 YSYEKL. CDR3 in DNA: TGCGCCAGCAGCCAAGATCCAGGGACTAGCTCCTACAATGAGCAGTTCTTC. Translated, it gives CASSQDPGTSSYNEQFF.

This rearrangement joins TRBV21-1 to TRBJ2-2; TRBD1, the table's D call, was not compared with the DNA. TRBV21-1 is reported as a pseudogene. This CDR3 comprises 14 residues. DNA for the CDR3: TGTGGCTGCCCGGGACAGGGGTCTTTCGGGGAGCTGTTTTTT. It yields the protein CGCPGQGSFGELFF.

This clone has a single count. J is TRBJ2-5 and V is TRBV19; possibly TRBD1 for D (6 bases). The germline V and J ends were trimmed by 3 bases and 0 bases, with 17 bases remaining between them. The V gene's germline CDR1 is LNHDA and CDR2 SQIVND (reference sequence). This CDR3 region has 17 residues. The CDR3 spells CASSIGQKNPHQETQYF. In DNA, the CDR3 is TGTGCCAGTAGTATCGGACAGAAAAATCCCCACCAAGAGACCCAGTACTTC.

This chain connects TRBV29-1 to TRBJ2-4, with D perhaps TRBD1 (5 bases). There are 14 residues in the CDR3. The germline V and J ends were trimmed by 4 bases and 0 bases, with 10 bases remaining between them. CDR1 is SQVTM and CDR2 is ANQGSEA in the germline V gene. The CDR3 nucleotides read TGCAGCGTTGCCCCAGGGTTAGCCAAAAACATTCAGTACTTC. Protein product: CSVAPGLAKNIQYF.

The J gene is TRBJ2-1, the V gene TRBV19; TRBD2 matches at 8 bases. Unmatched junction bases numbered 9, after V lost 1 base and J lost 4 bases. Per germline, CDR1 LNHDA and CDR2 SQIVND (reference sequence). This CDR3 is built from 17 residues. CDR3 coding DNA: TGTGCCAGTAGTATAGCCCCCCTCGGCGGGGGGTACAATGAGCAGTTCTTC. It codes for CASSIAPLGGGYNEQFF.

This sequence joins TRBV7-3 and TRBJ2-3; 8 positions match TRBD2. V was pared by 5 bases and J by 4 bases, with 11 bases of the junction left unmatched. Germline lookup yields CDR1 SGHTA and CDR2 FQGTGA. CDR3 length: 16 amino acids. The CDR3 reads CASSALELAGSDTQYF. The CDR3, as DNA: TGTGCCAGCAGCGCCCTCGAGCTAGCGGGCTCAGATACGCAGTATTTT.

This clone appeared once. The V gene is TRBV3-1 (or the pseudogene TRBV3-2), the J gene TRBJ2-7; 7 bases line up with TRBD1. V lost 0 bases to trimming and J lost 4 bases; unmatched junction nucleotides: 3. CDR3 length equals 14 residues. Germline-derived CDR1 and CDR2 are LGHDT and YNNKEL (reference sequence). This CDR3 is CASSQEDRLYEQYF. CDR3 bases: TGTGCCAGCAGCCAAGAGGACAGGCTGTACGAGCAGTACTTC.

The CDR3 spells CASSRSGSGYTDTQYF. The CDR3 coding sequence is TGTGCCAGCAGCCGTAGCGGGAGTGGTTACACAGATACGCAGTATTTT. V is TRBV7-9 and J is TRBJ2-3, with 9 bases fitting TRBD2. The germline V gene has CDR1 SEHNR and CDR2 FQNEAQ (reference sequence). With V trimmed by 5 bases and J by 2 bases, 8 bases remained unmatched. This CDR3 region has 16 residues.

Here the CDR3 reads CASSLGSVAGELFF. In DNA form, the CDR3 reads TGTGCCAGCAGCTTGGGCAGCGTAGCCGGGGAGCTGTTTTTT. The chain couples TRBV5-6 to TRBJ2-2; D uncertain. V was shortened by 0 bases and J by 6 bases, with 9 bases between the two germline ends. The CDR3 contains 14 residues. Germline loops: CDR1 SGHDT, CDR2 YYEEEE.

This clone is medium-sized within its sample. The rearrangement uses TRBV6-6 and TRBJ1-4, with TRBD1 matching over 9 bases. Losses at the gene ends were 2 bases for V and 7 bases for J; bases not matched to a gene: 5. This CDR3 contains 15 residues. Per germline, CDR1 MNHNY and CDR2 SVGAGI (reference sequence). CDR3 region: CASSYVTGGGEKLFF. The CDR3 DNA is TGTGCCAGCAGTTACGTGACAGGGGGTGGTGAAAAACTGTTTTTT.

V usage is TRBV20-1 and J usage is TRBJ1-1; the D gene is possibly TRBD1 (6 bases). The CDR3 runs to 11 residues. CDR1 and CDR2 (germline): DFQATT, SNEGSKA (reference sequence). V was pared by 5 bases and J by 9 bases, with 13 bases between. CDR3 nucleotides: TGCAGTGCTCAACAGGGTCAAAAAGCTTTCTTT. Translating gives CSAQQGQKAFF.

V gene TRBV3-1 (or the pseudogene TRBV3-2) combines with J gene TRBJ1-6, with TRBD1 as a possible D gene (5 bases). Trimming removed 3 bases from V and 6 bases from J, with 18 bases in between. Germline assignment: CDR1 LGHDT and CDR2 YNNKEL (reference sequence). The CDR3 covers 17 residues. CDR3 DNA sequence: TGTGCCAGCAGCCAGGACGGGAAATTGGGACTTAATTCACCCCTCCACTTT. It codes for CASSQDGKLGLNSPLHF.

The V call is TRBV5-6, the J call TRBJ2-1, with D tentatively TRBD1 (5 bases). Germline lookup yields CDR1 SGHDT and CDR2 YYEEEE. Deletions cut 2 bases from V and 1 base from J, with 10 bases between. The CDR3 sequence is 15 residues long. The CDR3 reads CASSFLRTSYNEQFF. Written as DNA, the CDR3 is TGTGCCAGCAGCTTTTTGAGGACATCCTACAATGAGCAGTTCTTC.

This chain joins TRBV25-1 and TRBJ2-3; 10 nucleotides line up with TRBD2. Per germline, CDR1 MGHDK and CDR2 SYGVNS. The CDR3 length is 17 residues. V lost 3 bases and J lost 3; bases outside the gene matches: 9. CDR3 region: CASSDLTKREGTDTQYF. The CDR3 DNA is TGTGCCAGCAGTGATCTCACAAAGCGGGAGGGGACAGATACGCAGTATTTT.

This clone was observed a single time. V gene TRBV21-1 combines with J gene TRBJ2-7; TRBD1, the D gene given by the table, was not confirmed from the DNA. TRBV21-1 represents a pseudogene. The CDR3 is 17 amino acids. CDR3 sequence: CASSEQNGQGGNYEQYF. In DNA form, the CDR3 reads TGTGCCAGCAGCGAACAAAATGGGCAGGGGGGTAACTACGAGCAGTACTTC.

J is TRBJ2-3 and V is TRBV6-6; D remains ambiguous. Trimming pared 0 bases from V and 2 bases from J, leaving 12 bases between. The length of the CDR3 is 16 residues. Looked up from germline, CDR1 is MNHNY and CDR2 is SVGAGI (reference sequence). In DNA, the CDR3 is TGTGCCAGCAGTTACTCGAGGCCCGGTAACACAGATACGCAGTATTTT. It codes for CASSYSRPGNTDTQYF.

The chain recombines TRBV11-2 with TRBJ2-7; D remains unclear. The CDR3 is 12 residues long. The V gene's germline CDR1 is SGHAT and CDR2 FQNNGV. The V end was cut by 5 bases, the J end by 0 bases, with 5 bases between. CDR3 in amino acids: CASSPISYEQYF. CDR3 DNA sequence: TGTGCCAGCAGCCCAATCTCCTACGAGCAGTACTTC.

The V and J genes are TRBV15 and TRBJ2-1; TRBD1 aligns across 7 bases. CDR3 length: 15 amino acids. CDR1 and CDR2 from the germline V gene are LNHNV and YYDKDF (reference sequence). The V and J ends lost 2 bases and 5 bases, in that order; junction bases with no gene match: 6. CDR3 sequence reads: CATSRRTGGNNEQFF. In nucleotides, the CDR3 is TGTGCCACCAGCAGAAGGACAGGTGGGAACAATGAGCAGTTCTTC.

The J gene is TRBJ2-1, the V gene TRBV6-2 or TRBV6-3; 10 bases are shared with TRBD2. The CDR3 spans 17 residues. V gave up 0 bases and J gave up 6 bases; unmatched junction bases: 8. Germline CDR1 and CDR2: MNHEY and SVGEGT. CDR3 nucleotides: TGTGCCAGCAGTTACTCGGGCGCTAGCGGGAGCTTCAATGAGCAGTTCTTC. It specifies CASSYSGASGSFNEQFF.

The table lists this clone with a count of one. The CDR3 here is CASSPPSGQAGHEQFF. As DNA, the CDR3 is TGTGCCAGCTCACCCCCTAGCGGGCAGGCAGGCCATGAGCAGTTCTTC. This chain uses TRBV18 with TRBJ2-1, with TRBD2 identical over 8 bases. Trimming at V came to 3 bases and at J to 8 bases, leaving 12 bases not matched to a gene. The CDR3 spans 16 residues. Germline-derived CDR1 and CDR2 are KGHSH and LQKENI.

The chain couples TRBV2 to TRBJ2-1; 10 bases align to TRBD2. Germline loops: CDR1 SNHLY, CDR2 FYNNEI. The length of the CDR3 is 13 residues. J lost 7 bases, V lost 8 bases, and 5 bases had no gene match. CDR3 amino acids: CASPGLARNEQFF. CDR3 sequence (DNA): TGTGCCAGCCCGGGACTAGCGAGAAATGAGCAGTTCTTC.

The V call is TRBV14, the J call TRBJ2-7; TRBD1 matches 7 bases. J gave up 0 bases and V 3 bases, and 5 bases lay outside the gene matches. Germline CDR1 is SGHDN and CDR2 is FVKESK. The CDR3 sequence is 15 residues long. The CDR3 region is CASSQLAGGSYEQYF. The CDR3 DNA sequence: TGTGCCAGCAGCCAGTTGGCAGGGGGCTCCTACGAGCAGTACTTC.

The chain links TRBV9 to TRBJ2-1, with 9 bases that match TRBD1. The CDR3 totals 17 residues. Germline values: CDR1 SGDLS, CDR2 YYNGEE. Losses at the gene ends were 4 bases for V and 6 bases for J; bases not matched to a gene: 14. CDR3 sequence: CASSPPRVAGQGNEQFF. CDR3 in DNA: TGTGCCAGCAGCCCCCCTAGGGTGGCGGGACAGGGCAATGAGCAGTTCTTC. The full variable domain, with the rest looked up from reference TRBV9 and TRBJ2-1, is DSGVTQTPKHLITATGQRVTLRCSPRSGDLSVYWYQQSLDQGLQFLIQYYNGEERAKGNILERFSAQQFPDLHSELNLSSLELGDSALYFCASSPPRVAGQGNEQFFGPGTRLTVL.

Here the CDR3 reads CASSEGADTQYF. The DNA for the CDR3 is TGCGCCAGCAGTGAAGGGGCAGATACGCAGTATTTT. The chain uses TRBV10-2 and TRBJ2-3, with D possibly TRBD1 on 5 matching bases. This CDR3 is built from 12 residues. V lost 3 bases to trimming and J lost 4 bases, with 5 bases between them. The germline V gene encodes CDR1 WSHSY and CDR2 SAAADI.

This chain links TRBV10-3 with TRBJ2-7, with D possibly matching TRBD2 (6 bases). The CDR3 extends over 16 amino acids. V lost 0 bases, J lost 0 bases, and 12 bases lay in between. Germline V CDR1 and CDR2: ENHRY, SYGVKD. CDR3 in DNA: TGTGCCATCAGTGAGTCGACTCGGGGGTTCTCCTACGAGCAGTACTTC. Its protein is CAISESTRGFSYEQYF.